This is a list of T cell receptor beta chains from one sample in a study of cytomegalovirus exposure and HLA in healthy donors. TCRdb keeps only in-frame clones here, not all; method: immunoSEQ multiplex PCR. The repertoire includes 140,000 or so clones, 70% of them detected once, and approximately 1.6% sits in the top ten. Sequenced material: PBMCs. Receptors originate from a woman in her 30s in good health and CMV-seronegative. Each CDR3 is given with its conserved first and last residue. A D gene is named only where the DNA matches it firmly. A row's size may be missing; if present it is once, few, many or a size class.

D,V,size,J,CDR3,DNA
.,TRBV19,once,TRBJ1-3,CATKTTGGMHTIYF,TGTGCCACAAAAACGACAGGCGGTATGCACACCATATATTTT
TRBD1,TRBV28,.,TRBJ1-5,CASSLRQGALLYSNQPQHF,TGTGCCAGCAGTCTCAGACAGGGGGCTCTATTATATAGCAATCAGCCCCAGCATTTT
.,TRBV5-6,once,TRBJ2-5,CASSLSMRGPQETQYF,TGTGCCAGCAGCTTGAGTATGCGGGGACCTCAAGAGACCCAGTACTTC
.,TRBV18,.,TRBJ2-6,CASSPEGSGANVLTF,TGTGCCAGCTCACCCGAGGGATCTGGGGCCAACGTCCTGACTTTC
.,TRBV28,.,TRBJ1-4,CASSRQANNEKLFF,TGTGCCAGCAGTAGACAGGCCAATAATGAAAAACTGTTTTTT
TRBD1,TRBV27,.,TRBJ2-7,CASSLVQGWYEQYF,TGTGCCAGCAGTTTAGTACAGGGGTGGTACGAGCAGTACTTC
TRBD1,TRBV4-1,.,TRBJ1-5,CASSQDSRGLNQPQHF,TGCGCCAGCAGCCAAGATTCCAGGGGGCTCAATCAGCCCCAGCATTTT
TRBD2,TRBV6-1,.,TRBJ2-5,CASGFGGGAGETQYF,TGTGCCAGCGGGTTTGGCGGGGGGGCAGGGGAGACCCAGTACTTC
.,TRBV5-1,.,TRBJ2-5,CASNGETQYF,TGCGCCAGCAACGGGGAGACCCAGTACTTC
.,TRBV7-8,.,TRBJ1-4,CASSYRDEKLFF,TGTGCCAGCAGTTACAGGGATGAAAAACTGTTTTTT
TRBD2,TRBV2,.,TRBJ2-3,CASSTLTLTSISRDTQYF,TGTGCCAGCAGTACACTGACTCTGACTAGCATTAGCAGAGATACGCAGTATTTT
.,TRBV7-7,.,TRBJ1-4,CASSLGRASATNEKLFF,TGTGCTAGCAGCTTGGGCAGGGCGTCGGCAACTAATGAAAAACTGTTTTTT
.,TRBV30,.,TRBJ1-1,CAWRDRMNTEAFF,TGTGCCTGGAGAGACAGGATGAACACTGAAGCTTTCTTT
TRBD1,TRBV27,.,TRBJ1-5,CASSSSGTGVKPQHF,TGTGCCAGCAGTTCCTCCGGGACAGGGGTGAAGCCCCAGCATTTT
TRBD1,TRBV6-1,.,TRBJ1-2,CASSEAGQGAEGYTF,TGTGCCAGCAGTGAAGCCGGACAGGGGGCTGAAGGCTACACCTTC
TRBD1,TRBV5-1,.,TRBJ1-4,CASSLALGSGGARSELFF,TGCGCCAGCAGCTTGGCCCTGGGTTCAGGGGGCGCGAGGTCGGAACTGTTTTTT
.,TRBV6-5,.,TRBJ2-5,CASSANTVETQYF,TGTGCCAGCAGTGCCAACACCGTAGAGACCCAGTACTTC
TRBD1,TRBV5-1,.,TRBJ2-1,CASSLAGTGLYNEQFF,TGCGCCAGCAGCTTGGCCGGGACAGGCCTCTACAATGAGCAGTTCTTC
TRBD1,TRBV2,once,TRBJ1-1,CASSYPRDRRNTEAFF,TGTGCCAGCAGCTACCCAAGGGACAGACGGAACACTGAAGCTTTCTTT